These 27 T cell receptor beta chains originate from one sample sequenced in a study of shared clonotypes between healthy human individuals. The method was immunoSEQ multiplex PCR; TCRdb's version includes in-frame clones alone and lacks a portion of them. The sample consists of 1.5 million to 1.9 million clones, 95% to 99% of them appearing once. The sequenced material came from naive CD4+ T cells sorted from blood. The subset here: CD45RA+ positively selected. The source of these receptors is a man aged 30 to 45 in good health.

This chain joins TRBV5-6 and TRBJ2-7; a weak D match, TRBD1 (6 bases). Germline CDR1 reads SGHDT; CDR2 reads YYEEEE. The ends were cut back, 1 base at V and 2 bases at J, with 10 bases in the middle. The CDR3 length is 14 residues. Written as DNA, the CDR3 is TGTGCCAGCAGCTTGTACAGGGACCCCTACGAGCAGTACTTC. Translated, it gives CASSLYRDPYEQYF.

The genes are TRBV21-1 and TRBJ1-2; the table's D gene call, TRBD1, was not cross checked with the DNA. TRBV21-1 has pseudogene status. The CDR3 runs to 11 residues. For the CDR3, the DNA is TGTGCCAGAGGGGGTATAGGTGGCTACACCTTC. This encodes CARGGIGGYTF.

The rearrangement uses TRBV27 and TRBJ2-3; 8 bases agree with TRBD2. The ends lost 5 bases at V and 0 bases at J; junction bases unmatched: 7. The CDR3 has 16 residues. Germline-derived CDR1 and CDR2 are MNHEY and SMNVEV (reference sequence). The CDR3 sequence: CASSRVSGISTDTQYF. In DNA form, the CDR3 reads TGTGCCAGCAGTCGAGTTAGCGGGATAAGCACAGATACGCAGTATTTT.

The rearrangement joins TRBV7-9 to TRBJ1-4, with D perhaps matching TRBD1 (6 bases). The CDR3 is 13 residues long. Trimming pared 5 bases from V and 7 bases from J, leaving 11 bases between. Germline CDR1 reads SEHNR; CDR2 reads FQNEAQ (reference sequence). The CDR3 sequence: CASSQKGGEKLFF. In nucleotides, the CDR3 is TGTGCCAGCAGCCAAAAAGGGGGTGAAAAACTGTTTTTT.

This chain links TRBV7-6 with TRBJ2-7; D is unresolved. Trimming removed 1 base at V and 0 bases at J, with 10 bases between. The germline gives CDR1 SGHVS, CDR2 FNYEAQ. This CDR3 region has 15 residues. The CDR3 nucleotides are TGTGCCAGCAGCTTAGGGCCGGAAAGCTCCTACGAGCAGTACTTC. Its translation is CASSLGPESSYEQYF.

The V call is TRBV7-9, the J call TRBJ1-1, with TRBD1 identical over 9 bases. Germline loops: CDR1 SEHNR, CDR2 FQNEAQ (reference sequence). Trimming removed 5 bases from V and 11 bases from J; junction bases left unmatched: 12. The CDR3 is made up of 14 amino acids. In nucleotides, the CDR3 is TGTGCCAGCAGCCCAGCCCGTCACAGGGGGCTCGCTTTCTTT. It codes for CASSPARHRGLAFF. The variable domain in full, completed from reference TRBV7-9 and TRBJ1-1, reads DTGVSQNPRHKITKRGQNVTFRCDPISEHNRLYWYRQTLGQGPEFLTYFQNEAQLEKSRLLSDRFSAERPKGSFSTLEIQRTEQGDSAMYLCASSPARHRGLAFFGQGTRLTVV.

The gene calls are TRBV19 and TRBJ2-7; 9 bases match TRBD2. This CDR3 has 15 residues. V lost 5 bases, J lost 3 bases, and 8 bases stayed unmatched. The V gene's germline CDR1 is LNHDA and CDR2 SQIVND (reference sequence). The CDR3 is CASSAYSSGNYEQYF. Here the CDR3 DNA reads TGTGCCAGTAGTGCTTATTCTAGCGGGAACTACGAGCAGTACTTC.

Remarks on this clone: Other nucleotide sequences in the sample specify the same CDR3. This chain joins TRBV27 and TRBJ2-2; 7 positions match TRBD2. The J segment lost 0 bases and the V segment lost 3 bases, leaving 1 base of the junction unmatched. The CDR3 runs 15 residues. Germline values: CDR1 MNHEY, CDR2 SMNVEV (reference sequence). The CDR3 is CASSFLAANTGELFF. CDR3 nucleotides: TGTGCCAGCAGTTTTCTAGCGGCGAACACCGGGGAGCTGTTTTTT.

The V and J genes are TRBV6-5 and TRBJ2-7, with 8 nucleotides matching TRBD2. The germline gives CDR1 MNHEY, CDR2 SVGAGI. Trimming removed 5 bases from V and 2 bases from J; junction bases left unmatched: 8. The CDR3 has 15 amino acids. DNA for the CDR3: TGTGCCAGCAGTCCGTATAGCGGGACTACCTACGAGCAGTACTTC. Translated, it gives CASSPYSGTTYEQYF.

As to this clone: This CDR3 is also generated by other DNA sequences in the sample. The chain combines TRBV2 with TRBJ1-2, with D uncertain. Germline V lookup: CDR1 SNHLY, CDR2 FYNNEI. The germline V and J ends were trimmed by 8 bases and 5 bases, with 6 bases remaining between them. The CDR3 spans 10 residues. The CDR3 is CASGDYGYTF. DNA for the CDR3: TGTGCCAGCGGGGATTATGGCTACACCTTC.

This chain links TRBV14 with TRBJ1-6; D gene uncertain. This CDR3 has 13 residues. Trimming pared 0 bases from V and 12 bases from J, leaving 9 bases between. Germline loops: CDR1 SGHDN, CDR2 FVKESK. As DNA, the CDR3 is TGTGCCAGCAGCCAAGATCCGGGAGTACCCCTCCACTTT. Translated, it gives CASSQDPGVPLHF.

The chain employs TRBV15 and TRBJ1-5, with D possibly matching TRBD1 (6 bases). CDR3 length: 15 amino acids. V was cut by 5 bases and J by 9 bases, with 20 bases left in between. Germline loops: CDR1 LNHNV, CDR2 YYDKDF (reference sequence). In nucleotides, the CDR3 is TGTGCCACCAGCGAGACAGGCCGCGGGGTATTGCCCCAGCATTTT. Residues: CATSETGRGVLPQHF.

This clone showed up just once. V gene TRBV20-1 combines with J gene TRBJ2-1, with D perhaps given as TRBD1 or TRBD2 (5 bases each). Germline CDR1 DFQATT, CDR2 SNEGSKA (reference sequence). Between the trimmed V and J ends, which lost 8 bases and 11 bases, there was a span of 13 bases. The CDR3 loop spans 10 amino acids. The CDR3 protein is CSPGPPKQFF. CDR3 DNA: TGCAGTCCGGGACCCCCAAAGCAGTTCTTC.

V usage is TRBV7-9 and J usage is TRBJ2-2; no clear D. The germline CDR1 and CDR2 sequences are SEHNR and FQNEAQ (reference sequence). Deletions cut 5 bases from V and 2 bases from J, with 15 bases between. This CDR3 region has 16 residues. In nucleotides, the CDR3 is TGTGCCAGCAGCACCAGACTCCCTAATAACACCGGGGAGCTGTTTTTT. Translation: CASSTRLPNNTGELFF.

This chain uses TRBV5-4 with TRBJ2-1; perhaps TRBD2 as D (5 bases). The V end was cut by 3 bases, the J end by 1 base, with 14 bases between. The length of the CDR3 is 16 residues. CDR1 is SGHNT, CDR2 YYREEE, per germline (reference sequence). The CDR3 nucleotides are TGTGCCAGCAGCTCCTTTATTAGCGAGTCCTACAATGAGCAGTTCTTC. Amino acids: CASSSFISESYNEQFF.

The J gene is TRBJ2-7, the V gene TRBV19; TRBD1 matches at 9 bases. Germline V gives CDR1 LNHDA, CDR2 SQIVND (reference sequence). With 5 bases clipped from V and 1 base from J, the junction kept 9 bases outside the gene matches. The CDR3 covers 16 residues. The CDR3 region is CASSPRGQGRSYEQYF. The CDR3 DNA reads as TGTGCCAGTAGTCCGAGGGGACAGGGTCGGTCCTACGAGCAGTACTTC. The full variable domain, rest sourced from reference TRBV19 and TRBJ2-7, is DGGITQSPKYLFRKEGQNVTLSCEQNLNHDAMYWYRQDPGQGLRLIYYSQIVNDFQKGDIAEGYSVSREKKESFPLTVTSAQKNPTAFYLCASSPRGQGRSYEQYFGPGTRLTVT.

The rearrangement uses TRBV14 and TRBJ1-4; unclear D gene. The ends were cut back, 4 bases at V and 0 bases at J, with 12 bases in the middle. Germline CDR1 reads SGHDN; CDR2 reads FVKESK. The CDR3 runs 16 residues. The CDR3 DNA reads TGTGCCAGCAGCCTTTCGGACCGTGCAACTAATGAAAAACTGTTTTTT. This codes for CASSLSDRATNEKLFF. Using reference TRBV14 and TRBJ1-4 for the parts outside the CDR3, the full variable domain is EAGVTQFPSHSVIEKGQTVTLRCDPISGHDNLYWYRRVMGKEIKFLLHFVKESKQDESGMPNNRFLAERTGGTYSTLKVQPAELEDSGVYFCASSLSDRATNEKLFFGSGTQLSVL.

This chain connects TRBV10-3 to TRBJ2-3; TRBD2 is a possible D gene (5 bases). Per the germline V gene, CDR1 is ENHRY and CDR2 is SYGVKD. CDR3 length: 16 residues. Trimming removed 7 bases at V and 0 bases at J, with 17 bases between. CDR3 nucleotides: TGTGCCATCAACCAGTTCGGGGATACTAGCACAGATACGCAGTATTTT. Protein product: CAINQFGDTSTDTQYF.

The rearrangement joins TRBV5-4 to TRBJ2-7, with 15 nucleotides matching TRBD2. J gave up 4 bases and V 3 bases, and 5 bases lay outside the gene matches. Per germline, CDR1 SGHNT and CDR2 YYREEE (reference sequence). The CDR3 is 16 amino acids. CDR3 DNA: TGTGCCAGCAGCTCCGGGACTAGCGGGAGGTTATACGAGCAGTACTTC. Encoded protein: CASSSGTSGRLYEQYF.

This clone was recorded once. The V and J genes are TRBV9 and TRBJ2-5; 8 positions match TRBD2. The CDR3 is 17 amino acids. Germline CDR1 is SGDLS and CDR2 is YYNGEE. The ends lost 1 base at V and 5 bases at J; junction bases unmatched: 13. CDR3 protein: CASSVNRAGATWETQYF. The CDR3 DNA follows: TGTGCCAGCAGCGTAAACAGAGCGGGAGCTACATGGGAGACCCAGTACTTC.

Only one count was recorded for this clone. The rearrangement uses TRBV28 and TRBJ1-3, with a tentative D call TRBD1 (5 bases). This CDR3 spans 14 amino acids. Trimming took off 8 bases at V and 0 bases at J, with 11 bases between the two ends. Germline V gene lookup returns CDR1 MDHEN and CDR2 SYDVKM. CDR3 amino acids: CASGRVTSGNTIYF. The CDR3 DNA reads as TGTGCCAGCGGCAGGGTTACCTCTGGAAACACCATATATTTT. Looking up the rest from reference TRBV28 and TRBJ1-3 gives the full variable domain: DVKVTQSSRYLVKRTGEKVFLECVQDMDHENMFWYRQDPGLGLRLIYFSYDVKMKEKGDIPEGYSVSREKKERFSLILESASTNQTSMYLCASGRVTSGNTIYFGEGSWLTVV.

The chain has TRBV6-5 and TRBJ2-7, with unresolved D. Germline CDR1 reads MNHEY; CDR2 reads SVGAGI. The CDR3 totals 15 residues. Trimming cost V 2 bases and J 9 bases, with 20 bases left between them. CDR3 in DNA: TGTGCCAGCAGTTACGGTCCCCCTCCGGGTAATGTGCAGTACTTC. Encoded protein: CASSYGPPPGNVQYF.

The gene calls are TRBV19 and TRBJ1-1, with D perhaps TRBD1 (6 bases). Germline V lookup: CDR1 LNHDA, CDR2 SQIVND (reference sequence). V lost 3 bases and J lost 0, with 11 bases in between. CDR3 length: 15 amino acids. In DNA form, the CDR3 reads TGTGCCAGTAGTATCCCGGGACACATGAACACTGAAGCTTTCTTT. Amino acid sequence: CASSIPGHMNTEAFF.

V gene TRBV5-6 combines with J gene TRBJ1-1; D is unclear. V lost 0 bases, J lost 3 bases, and 15 bases lay in between. CDR1 and CDR2 from the germline V gene are SGHDT and YYEEEE. The CDR3 is 16 amino acids. CDR3 DNA: TGTGCCAGCAGCTTGGAACAGACATCTCGCTACACTGAAGCTTTCTTT. The encoded protein is CASSLEQTSRYTEAFF.

The chain carries TRBV2 and TRBJ2-5; no clear D. This CDR3 spans 16 amino acids. Germline V CDR1 and CDR2: SNHLY, FYNNEI. V was clipped by 2 bases and J by 5 bases, with 18 bases between them. CDR3 in amino acids: CASSEISLGNSETQYF. CDR3 nucleotides: TGTGCCAGCAGTGAAATCTCTTTGGGGAACTCGGAGACCCAGTACTTC.

The chain couples TRBV7-9 to TRBJ1-3; no clear D. The CDR3 loop spans 15 amino acids. Germline V gene data show CDR1 as SEHNR and CDR2 as FQNEAQ (reference sequence). V was cut by 5 bases and J by 0 bases, with 11 bases left in between. The CDR3 nucleotides read TGTGCCAGCAGCCTAAATCCTGGCTCTGGAAACACCATATATTTT. It yields the protein CASSLNPGSGNTIYF. The full variable domain, with the rest looked up from reference TRBV7-9 and TRBJ1-3, is DTGVSQNPRHKITKRGQNVTFRCDPISEHNRLYWYRQTLGQGPEFLTYFQNEAQLEKSRLLSDRFSAERPKGSFSTLEIQRTEQGDSAMYLCASSLNPGSGNTIYFGEGSWLTVV.

V is TRBV25-1 and J is TRBJ2-7; D is uncertain. V was trimmed by 6 bases and J by 1 base, leaving 10 bases between them. Germline lookup yields CDR1 MGHDK and CDR2 SYGVNS. The CDR3 sequence is 13 residues long. CDR3 in DNA: TGTGCCAGCAGGAAAGACGGATCCTACGAGCAGTACTTC. As protein: CASRKDGSYEQYF.